This TCR beta chain emerged from a study of shared clonotypes between healthy human individuals. Study-level background: The plates for each donor numbered three CD4 naive, three CD4 memory, two CD8 naive and one CD8 memory.

The CDR3 runs to 11 residues. Germline CDR1 SGHNT, CDR2 YYREEE (reference sequence). Trimming cost V 2 bases and J 7 bases, with 4 bases left between them. The naive CD8 fraction comprised CD45RO-negative cells positively selected for CCR7 and excluded terminally differentiated effector memory CD45RA+ cells. Every immunoSEQ plate was one replicate of a subset's evenly spread DNA. Libraries were prepared by immunoSEQ multiplex PCR; TCRdb keeps only in-frame clonotypes and omits some of them. The repertoire holds a few hundred thousand clones, with around 95% as singletons. Study-level results: Despite large depth, rarefaction showed incomplete sorted-subset sequencing. Donor clonotype sharing was expected to depend on sequencing depth.

Comment on this clone: Its antigen is undetermined.

The TCR comes from a woman aged 30 to 39 in good health. Sequences were obtained from naive CD8+ T cells sorted from blood. The chain couples TRBV5-4 to TRBJ2-1; D gene ambiguous. As DNA, the CDR3 is TGTGCCAGCAGCTTCATTAATGAGCAGTTCTTC. Protein product: CASSFINEQFF.